Sequencing of this TCR beta chain was carried out in a study of post-analysis software for immune sequencing data. This clonotype has just a few counts. Its antigen remains unknown. Findings and limits, study-wide: About five TRBV segments, including TRBV5-6, TRBV5-1 and TRBV20-1, were more frequent in patients than controls.

Unique molecular identifiers had been added to the TCR beta cDNA libraries. MiXCR, run by TCRdb on the PCR reads, gives a single entry per CDR3 protein. The data hold about 380,000 distinct CDR3 sequences, with about a third observed a single time. V lost 0 bases and J lost 1; bases outside the gene matches: 15. Germline CDR1 is KGHDR and CDR2 is SFDVKD. This CDR3 spans 21 amino acids. The receptor was derived from a girl aged 5-17 years with multiple sclerosis. The source material was blood. The chain has TRBV24-1 and TRBJ1-5; 9 bases match TRBD1. The CDR3 protein is CATSDLFPRQGGGSSNQPQHF. The CDR3 region has the DNA TGTGCCACCAGTGATTTGTTCCCAAGACAGGGGGGAGGTAGCAGCAATCAGCCCCAGCATTTT.